These 25 T cell receptor beta chains share one sample of origin, sequenced in a study of control samples from healthy donors and cancer patients. Only in-frame clones appear in the TCRdb table, and some are missing; sequencing was by immunoSEQ multiplex PCR. The sample has 150,000 to 200,000 clones; about 93% are singletons. Sequences were obtained from blood. These receptors came from a woman aged 25 to 39 in good health.

The chain employs TRBV29-1 and TRBJ1-2; D may be TRBD1 (5 bases). The CDR3 sequence is 15 residues long. Trimming took off 7 bases at V and 1 base at J, with 19 bases between the two ends. CDR1 and CDR2 from the germline V gene are SQVTM and ANQGSEA. The CDR3 bases are TGCAGCGCGGCTAAAGGGCAGGGCTTTAACTATGGCTACACCTTC. Encoded protein: CSAAKGQGFNYGYTF.

J is TRBJ2-3 and V is TRBV2; perhaps TRBD2 as D (6 bases). The V gene lost 3 bases and the J gene lost 6 bases, with 13 bases spanning the gap. From germline, CDR1 is SNHLY and CDR2 FYNNEI. This CDR3 spans 14 amino acids. The CDR3 loop is CASSEGLGSDTQYF. The CDR3 DNA reads TGTGCCAGCAGTGAGGGACTGGGATCGGATACGCAGTATTTT.

The V call is TRBV5-5, the J call TRBJ1-1; D unresolved. This CDR3 contains 15 residues. The germline V and J ends were trimmed by 4 bases and 5 bases, with 18 bases remaining between them. CDR1 is SGHKS, CDR2 YYEKEE, per germline (reference sequence). The CDR3 DNA follows: TGTGCCAGCAGCCCCTCTTCTGGAGGGAGGACTGAAGCTTTCTTT. Translation gives CASSPSSGGRTEAFF.

The V call is TRBV4-2, the J call TRBJ1-1; D is undetermined. Germline CDR1 and CDR2: LGHNA and YNFKEQ. Deletions cut 0 bases from V and 7 bases from J, with 12 bases between. This CDR3 spans 14 amino acids. For the CDR3, the DNA is TGTGCCAGCAGCCAAGAACCTGGTATGGGTGAAGCTTTCTTT. It translates to CASSQEPGMGEAFF.

The chain's CDR3 is CASSANAVGQDTQYF. CDR3 nucleotide sequence: TGTGCCAGCAGCGCAAATGCCGTGGGCCAAGATACGCAGTATTTT. This chain joins TRBV7-3 and TRBJ2-3; D remains ambiguous. V gave up 5 bases and J gave up 5 bases, with 17 bases separating them. The CDR3 spans 15 residues. Looked up from germline, CDR1 is SGHTA and CDR2 is FQGTGA.

J is TRBJ1-5 and V is TRBV7-8; 9 nucleotides match TRBD1. V trimming: 5 bases; J trimming: 7 bases; junction bases outside the gene matches: 6. The CDR3 runs to 14 residues. Germline V CDR1 and CDR2: SGHVS, FQNEAQ. The chain's CDR3 is CASSEDRGFQPQHF. Written as DNA, the CDR3 is TGTGCCAGCAGCGAGGACAGGGGTTTCCAGCCCCAGCATTTT.

The V call is TRBV9, the J call TRBJ2-2; no clear D gene. This CDR3 region has 15 residues. The V end was cut by 4 bases, the J end by 3 bases, with 13 bases between. The V gene's germline CDR1 is SGDLS and CDR2 YYNGEE. The CDR3 spells CASSLTLGYTGELFF. DNA of the CDR3: TGTGCCAGCAGCCTGACTCTAGGGTACACCGGGGAGCTGTTTTTT.

This sequence joins TRBV7-3 and TRBJ2-7; TRBD2 matches 10 bases. Trimming removed 6 bases from V and 0 bases from J; junction bases left unmatched: 5. Germline V gene lookup returns CDR1 SGHTA and CDR2 FQGTGA. The CDR3 has 15 amino acids. This CDR3 is CASRLAGGSSYEQYF. CDR3 DNA sequence: TGTGCCAGCAGGTTAGCGGGAGGCAGCTCCTACGAGCAGTACTTC.

This clone has only one observation. The chain is built from TRBV20-1 and TRBJ2-7, with 11 bases fitting TRBD2. Unmatched junction bases numbered 13, after V lost 3 bases and J lost 6 bases. Germline V gene sequence: CDR1 DFQATT, CDR2 SNEGSKA (reference sequence). The CDR3 length is 16 residues. This CDR3 is CSASSRLAGQNGEQYF. CDR3 DNA: TGCAGTGCTAGTTCCCGACTAGCGGGACAAAACGGCGAGCAGTACTTC.

CDR3 sequence (DNA): TGTGCCAGCAGTTACACACGGACCCCGGGGGGGGAGCTGTTTTTT. Amino acids: CASSYTRTPGGELFF. The chain joins TRBV6-5 to TRBJ2-2, with a tentative D call TRBD2 (5 bases). Between the trimmed V and J ends, which lost 2 bases and 8 bases, there was a span of 15 bases. CDR1 and CDR2 from the germline V gene are MNHEY and SVGAGI. CDR3 length equals 15 residues.

The chain links TRBV7-9 to TRBJ1-1; 9 bases align to TRBD1. The CDR3 sequence is 15 residues long. Trimming cost V 1 base and J 4 bases; bases outside gene matches: 4. The V gene's germline CDR1 is SEHNR and CDR2 FQNEAQ (reference sequence). The CDR3 spells CASSLETGGSTEAFF. CDR3 sequence (DNA): TGTGCCAGCAGCTTAGAGACAGGGGGGTCCACTGAAGCTTTCTTT.

V usage is TRBV6-4 and J usage is TRBJ2-1; 11 bases are shared with TRBD2. Germline loops: CDR1 MRHNA, CDR2 SNTAGT. V shed 0 bases and J 4 bases; nucleotides not matched to a gene: 5. The CDR3 is made up of 17 amino acids. The CDR3 here is CASSDSFGLAGYNEQFF. CDR3 bases: TGTGCCAGCAGTGACTCGTTCGGACTAGCGGGTTACAATGAGCAGTTCTTC.

The chain carries TRBV6-2 or TRBV6-3 and TRBJ1-4; D is perhaps TRBD1 (6 bases). The CDR3 is 15 residues long. The V end was cut by 6 bases, the J end by 3 bases, with 14 bases between. Germline-derived CDR1 and CDR2 are MNHEY and SVGEGT. DNA for the CDR3: TGTGCCAGCAGCCCTAAGCAGGGGTCTAATGAAAAACTGTTTTTT. It yields the protein CASSPKQGSNEKLFF.

This chain joins TRBV12-3 or TRBV12-4 and TRBJ2-3; 8 positions agree with TRBD2. J lost 7 bases, V lost 7 bases, and 4 bases had no gene match. The CDR3 runs to 12 residues. The CDR3 region is CASTPGGNTQYF. CDR3 sequence (DNA): TGTGCCAGCACCCCGGGAGGGAATACGCAGTATTTT.

The chain combines TRBV12-3 or TRBV12-4 with TRBJ1-1; D ambiguous. Trimming stripped 8 bases from V and 1 base from J, with 5 bases between. The CDR3 covers 11 residues. CDR3 sequence reads: CASGKNTEAFF. CDR3 sequence (DNA): TGTGCCAGCGGTAAGAACACTGAAGCTTTCTTT.

The chain is built from TRBV9 and TRBJ1-4; D ambiguous. This CDR3 spans 15 amino acids. The germline gives CDR1 SGDLS, CDR2 YYNGEE. The V end lost 0 bases, the J end lost 5 bases, and 11 bases lay between the germline ends. CDR3 sequence (DNA): TGTGCCAGCAGCGTAGGGCTGCATCAGAATGAAAAACTGTTTTTT. It codes for CASSVGLHQNEKLFF.

The CDR3 DNA reads TGTGCCAGCAGCTTAATTTACAGGGGCGGCAATCAGCCCCAGCATTTT. Its protein is CASSLIYRGGNQPQHF. The chain has TRBV5-8 and TRBJ1-5; 7 nucleotides align to TRBD1. V was pared by 2 bases and J by 2 bases, with 7 bases of the junction left unmatched. The CDR3 sequence is 16 residues long. The germline gives CDR1 SGHTS, CDR2 YDEGEE.

In its sample, this clone was seen a few times. The gene calls are TRBV7-9 and TRBJ1-6; 7 positions match TRBD1. Per germline, CDR1 SEHNR and CDR2 FQNEAQ (reference sequence). V was pared by 4 bases and J by 5 bases, with 5 bases of the junction left unmatched. The CDR3 is 15 residues long. CDR3 sequence: CASSSSGTDNSPLHF. The CDR3 nucleotides read TGTGCCAGCAGCTCTAGCGGGACAGATAATTCACCCCTCCACTTT. Looking up the rest from reference TRBV7-9 and TRBJ1-6 gives the full variable domain: DTGVSQNPRHKITKRGQNVTFRCDPISEHNRLYWYRQTLGQGPEFLTYFQNEAQLEKSRLLSDRFSAERPKGSFSTLEIQRTEQGDSAMYLCASSSSGTDNSPLHFGNGTRLTVT.

The rearrangement uses TRBV2 and TRBJ1-1; D unclear. Germline V gives CDR1 SNHLY, CDR2 FYNNEI. The V gene lost 5 bases and the J gene lost 4 bases, with 8 bases spanning the gap. The CDR3 loop spans 12 amino acids. This chain's CDR3 is CASSLRGTEAFF. CDR3 in DNA: TGTGCCAGCAGTCTGCGGGGCACTGAAGCTTTCTTT. Combining the CDR3 with reference TRBV2 and TRBJ1-1 gives the whole variable domain EPEVTQTPSHQVTQMGQEVILRCVPISNHLYFYWYRQILGQKVEFLVSFYNNEISEKSEIFDDQFSVERPDGSNFTLKIRSTKLEDSAMYFCASSLRGTEAFFGQGTRLTVV.

This chain uses TRBV30 with TRBJ2-6; D perhaps matches TRBD1 (5 bases). Trimming left V 0 bases short and J 0 bases short, with 6 bases between. The CDR3 totals 15 residues. CDR1 and CDR2 from the germline V gene are GTSNPN and SVGIG (reference sequence). CDR3 DNA: TGTGCCTGGAGTGTAAGGGGCTCTGGGGCCAACGTCCTGACTTTC. Translation gives CAWSVRGSGANVLTF.

The chain has TRBV10-3 and TRBJ1-6; 8 bases map to TRBD1. J gave up 7 bases and V 6 bases, and 5 bases lay outside the gene matches. The CDR3 is 14 residues long. In germline, CDR1 is ENHRY, CDR2 SYGVKD. The DNA for the CDR3 is TGTGCCATCAGGCAGACAGGGGACAATTCACCCCTCCACTTT. Protein product: CAIRQTGDNSPLHF.

J is TRBJ2-7 and V is TRBV27; tentatively, D is TRBD2 (5 bases). The CDR3 runs to 16 residues. Germline assignment: CDR1 MNHEY and CDR2 SMNVEV (reference sequence). V lost 0 bases and J lost 2, with 14 bases in between. The CDR3 region is CASSLSLEALPYEQYF. As DNA, the CDR3 is TGTGCCAGCAGTTTATCCCTGGAGGCGCTTCCCTACGAGCAGTACTTC.

The V gene is TRBV28, the J gene TRBJ1-6; TRBD1 aligns across 7 bases. Germline V gene data show CDR1 as MDHEN and CDR2 as SYDVKM. The CDR3 runs to 13 residues. The junction had 4 bases not matched to a gene; V was cut back by 7 bases and J by 7 bases. The CDR3 DNA reads TGTGCCAGCAAGACAGGGAACAATTCACCCCTCCACTTT. Translated: CASKTGNNSPLHF.

The chain combines TRBV11-2 with TRBJ2-1; D gene uncertain. CDR1 is SGHAT, CDR2 FQNNGV, per germline. The CDR3 is 11 amino acids. Trimming removed 1 base from V and 10 bases from J, with 5 bases in between. CDR3 bases: TGTGCCAGCAGCTTAGGACCGGAGCAGTTCTTC. This encodes CASSLGPEQFF.

The V and J genes are TRBV7-9 and TRBJ2-5; D is possibly TRBD1 (7 bases). In germline, CDR1 is SEHNR, CDR2 FQNEAQ (reference sequence). Trimming took 4 bases from V and 0 from J, leaving 15 bases between them. CDR3 length equals 16 residues. CDR3: CASSSPRGTDQETQYF. The CDR3 DNA sequence: TGTGCCAGCAGCTCCCCCCGGGGGACAGACCAAGAGACCCAGTACTTC.